The 12 T cell receptor beta chains below were found in one sample sequenced in a study of regulatory T cells in long-lasting Graves disease. The time point denotes: newly diagnosed GD, antithyroid drugs for less than 3 months. PBMCs were the source of the RNA used for TCR sequencing. HTBI primers from iRepertoire and Arm-PCR of CDR3 regions yielded the TCR beta libraries. Each CDR3 protein gets one entry after TCRdb re-called the multiplex PCR reads with MiXCR. The sample comprises 420,000 or so distinct CDR3 sequences, roughly 17% of which are singletons, and less than 30% rests with the top ten. The sample was also linked to a second study, of T cells in Graves' hyperthyroidism and ophthalmopathy.

The source was peripheral blood mononuclear cells (PBMCs), collected at new diagnosis, from a patient treated with antithyroid drugs. These receptors came from a young woman with Graves disease.

This clonotype was observed many times. V gene TRBV7-3 combines with J gene TRBJ2-2, with 16 bases matching TRBD2. CDR3 length: 17 residues. V lost 5 bases and J lost 7; bases outside the gene matches: 7. Germline V gene data show CDR1 as SGHTA and CDR2 as FQGTGA. CDR3 loop: CASSTGLAGGRGGELFF. In DNA, the CDR3 is TGTGCCAGCAGCACGGGACTAGCGGGAGGGCGCGGCGGGGAGCTGTTTTTT.

This clonotype was detected many times. This chain joins TRBV28 and TRBJ2-2; D gene ambiguous. The CDR3 is 14 amino acids. Trimming pared 6 bases from V and 6 bases from J, leaving 14 bases between. CDR1 is MDHEN and CDR2 is SYDVKM in the germline V gene. CDR3 region: CASSAEYKAGELFF. For the CDR3, the DNA is TGTGCCAGCAGCGCCGAATATAAGGCCGGGGAGCTGTTTTTT.

This clonotype has a count of ten or more. The genes are TRBV6-5 and TRBJ1-1, with 9 bases lining up with TRBD1. Germline-derived CDR1 and CDR2 are MNHEY and SVGAGI. The J segment lost 0 bases and the V segment lost 2 bases, leaving 7 bases of the junction unmatched. This CDR3 has 17 amino acids. The CDR3 sequence is CASSYLPGQGMNTEAFF. The CDR3 DNA is TGTGCCAGCAGTTACCTCCCGGGACAGGGAATGAACACTGAAGCTTTCTTT.

The V and J genes are TRBV6-2 or TRBV6-3 and TRBJ2-1; 11 bases line up with TRBD2. This CDR3 contains 17 residues. Germline lookup yields CDR1 MNHEY and CDR2 SVGEGT. With V trimmed by 6 bases and J by 3 bases, 10 bases remained unmatched. The CDR3: CASRRNRGLADYNEQFF. CDR3 DNA: TGTGCCAGCAGGAGGAACCGGGGACTAGCGGACTACAATGAGCAGTTCTTC.

The genes are TRBV7-9 and TRBJ2-7, with a weak D call TRBD2 (5 bases). The CDR3 is 13 residues long. Per germline, CDR1 SEHNR and CDR2 FQNEAQ (reference sequence). Deletions cut 2 bases from V and 5 bases from J, with 10 bases between. The CDR3 region is CASSLFEGNEQYF. CDR3 coding DNA: TGTGCCAGCAGCTTATTTGAGGGCAACGAGCAGTACTTC. Full variable domain (outside the CDR3, taken from reference TRBV7-9 and TRBJ2-7): DTGVSQNPRHKITKRGQNVTFRCDPISEHNRLYWYRQTLGQGPEFLTYFQNEAQLEKSRLLSDRFSAERPKGSFSTLEIQRTEQGDSAMYLCASSLFEGNEQYFGPGTRLTVT.

This clonotype was counted a few times. V usage is TRBV5-1 and J usage is TRBJ2-5; the match to TRBD1 covers 8 bases. V was clipped by 2 bases and J by 5 bases; unmatched bases: 5. CDR1 and CDR2 from the germline V gene are SGHRS and YFSETQ. The CDR3 runs to 14 residues. The CDR3 DNA reads as TGCGCCAGCAGCTTTACAGGGGGACCGGAGACCCAGTACTTC. It codes for CASSFTGGPETQYF.

The chain employs TRBV3-1 and TRBJ2-2; the D call may be TRBD1 or TRBD2 (6 bases each). This CDR3 region has 14 residues. The V end lost 6 bases, the J end lost 4 bases, and 12 bases lay between the germline ends. Per germline, CDR1 LGHDT and CDR2 YNNKEL (reference sequence). CDR3 sequence reads: CASSQRGATGELFF. For the CDR3, the DNA is TGTGCCAGCAGTCAAAGGGGGGCCACCGGGGAGCTGTTTTTT.

This clonotype was seen repeatedly, ten times or more. The chain combines TRBV2 with TRBJ2-2; D remains ambiguous. The germline V gene encodes CDR1 SNHLY and CDR2 FYNNEI. V lost 7 bases to trimming and J lost 0 bases, with 9 bases between them. This CDR3 comprises 14 residues. CDR3 sequence reads: CASKAIANTGELFF. The CDR3 coding sequence is TGTGCCAGCAAGGCCATCGCGAACACCGGGGAGCTGTTTTTT.

This clonotype has a handful of counts. V usage is TRBV29-1 and J usage is TRBJ2-1, with 15 bases fitting TRBD2. V lost 7 bases and J lost 15; bases outside the gene matches: 7. This CDR3 is built from 12 residues. CDR1 is SQVTM, CDR2 ANQGSEA, per germline. The CDR3 sequence is CSAEGLAGGLFF. CDR3 nucleotides: TGCAGCGCCGAGGGACTAGCGGGAGGTCTGTTCTTC.

This clonotype was observed at least ten times. This chain uses TRBV2 with TRBJ2-4; TRBD1 agrees at 8 bases. Per the germline V gene, CDR1 is SNHLY and CDR2 is FYNNEI. The CDR3 contains 16 residues. Trimming took 3 bases from V and 3 from J; bases not matched to a gene: 7. This CDR3 is CASSDRQGKHKNIQYF. The CDR3 region has the DNA TGTGCCAGCAGTGACCGACAGGGGAAGCACAAAAACATTCAGTACTTC. The full variable domain, in which reference TRBV2 and TRBJ2-4 provide the parts outside the CDR3, is EPEVTQTPSHQVTQMGQEVILRCVPISNHLYFYWYRQILGQKVEFLVSFYNNEISEKSEIFDDQFSVERPDGSNFTLKIRSTKLEDSAMYFCASSDRQGKHKNIQYFGAGTRLSVL.

This sequence joins TRBV27 and TRBJ2-5; 10 bases map to TRBD2. The CDR3 has 16 residues. V shed 5 bases and J 5 bases; nucleotides not matched to a gene: 11. The germline V gene encodes CDR1 MNHEY and CDR2 SMNVEV (reference sequence). The CDR3 is CASSAPGTSEVETQYF. In nucleotides, the CDR3 is TGTGCCAGCAGTGCTCCCGGGACTAGCGAGGTTGAGACCCAGTACTTC.

This clonotype was recorded a few times. This chain links TRBV6-1 with TRBJ1-5; possibly TRBD1 for D (5 bases). Germline CDR1 and CDR2: MNHNS and SASEGT. The CDR3 loop spans 12 amino acids. Deletions cut 6 bases from V and 6 bases from J, with 9 bases between. The CDR3 DNA follows: TGTGCCAGCAGCGAGGGGAGTCAGCCCCAGCATTTT. This translates into CASSEGSQPQHF.